The 24 T cell receptor beta chains below come from one sample, sequenced in a study of regulatory T cells in long-lasting Graves disease. Combining iRepertoire HTBI primers with Arm-PCR of CDR3 regions, the authors built TCR beta libraries. TCRdb independently ran MiXCR on the multiplex PCR reads; one entry per CDR3 protein. The data show about 470,000 distinct CDR3 sequences, around 21% seen once. Time point defined: persistent/refractory GD, antithyroid drugs over 5 years with positive TRAb. PBMC RNA was the source of the TCR library. The specimen comprised peripheral blood mononuclear cells (PBMCs), sampled when the disease was refractory, from a patient treated with antithyroid drugs. The receptors originated from a female donor with Graves disease.

This clonotype appeared many times. The chain couples TRBV9 to TRBJ2-7; D gene uncertain. The CDR3 is 14 amino acids. V lost 1 base, J lost 2 bases, and 10 bases lay in between. CDR1 is SGDLS, CDR2 YYNGEE, per germline. For the CDR3, the DNA is TGTGCCAGCAGCGTATCGGCAGTTACCTACGAGCAGTACTTC. It codes for CASSVSAVTYEQYF.

J is TRBJ2-1 and V is TRBV6-9, with 9 bases lining up with TRBD1. The V gene end was trimmed by 3 bases and the J gene end by 8 bases; junction bases not matched to a gene: 5. CDR1 is MNHGY, CDR2 SVAAGI, per germline. The CDR3 runs to 14 residues. CDR3 in DNA: TGTGCCAGCAGTTACGGGGGACAGGGACATGAGCAGTTCTTC. Translated, it gives CASSYGGQGHEQFF.

This clonotype occurred a few times. This chain joins TRBV5-1 and TRBJ2-7, with 10 bases fitting TRBD2. With 0 bases clipped from V and 8 bases from J, the junction kept 8 bases outside the gene matches. CDR3 size: 15 residues. Germline assignment: CDR1 SGHRS and CDR2 YFSETQ. The CDR3 spells CASSLDASGSPQQYF. CDR3 coding DNA: TGCGCCAGCAGCTTGGATGCTAGCGGGAGTCCCCAGCAGTACTTC.

This clonotype was observed a few times. The J gene is TRBJ2-3, the V gene TRBV6-2 or TRBV6-3; 7 positions match TRBD2. The CDR3 has 15 amino acids. V lost 6 bases and J lost 2; bases outside the gene matches: 8. Germline CDR1 and CDR2: MNHEY and SVGEGT. CDR3 coding DNA: TGTGCCAGCAGCCCTCTAGCGGAAAACACAGATACGCAGTATTTT. Translation: CASSPLAENTDTQYF.

As concerns this clonotype: This sequence is one base from a far larger clone and is likely a read error. This chain links TRBV5-5 with TRBJ2-7; possible D gene TRBD1, 7 bases. Trimming took 4 bases from V and 4 from J, leaving 15 bases between them. The CDR3 consists of 14 residues. Germline CDR1 and CDR2: SGHKS and YYEKEE (reference sequence). The CDR3 DNA reads TGTGCCAGCAGCCCCGAGACAGGGAGGTACGAGCAGTACTTC. Translation gives CASSPETGRYEQYF.

In its sample, this clonotype was seen many times. Germline and junction disagree at one end, which may indicate a read error. The chain couples TRBV12-3 or TRBV12-4 to TRBJ1-3, with D tentatively TRBD1 (5 bases). This CDR3 has 11 amino acids. The CDR3 bases are TGTGCCAGCAGCAACGCCGGGACGGAGAATTTT. Translation: CASSNAGTENF.

This chain links TRBV9 with TRBJ2-6; a weak D match, TRBD2 (5 bases). Trimming took off 5 bases at V and 2 bases at J, with 8 bases between the two ends. The length of the CDR3 is 14 residues. CDR1 and CDR2 (germline): SGDLS, YYNGEE. The CDR3 DNA is TGTGCCAGCAGTGAGGGTACTGGGGCCAACGTCCTGACTTTC. Translating it yields CASSEGTGANVLTF.

This chain joins TRBV14 and TRBJ2-7, with TRBD2 matching 8 bases. From germline, CDR1 is SGHDN and CDR2 FVKESK. V lost 0 bases and J lost 5; bases outside the gene matches: 6. The length of the CDR3 is 15 residues. The CDR3 is CASSQEVLAGNEQYF. The CDR3 nucleotides read TGTGCCAGCAGCCAAGAGGTCCTAGCGGGTAACGAGCAGTACTTC.

CDR3 sequence reads: CASTEEGGGLAGGSYEQYF. The CDR3 DNA follows: TGCGCCAGCACCGAAGAGGGAGGGGGCCTAGCGGGGGGCTCCTACGAGCAGTACTTC. The rearrangement joins TRBV4-1 to TRBJ2-7, with 11 bases fitting TRBD2. This CDR3 is built from 19 residues. Looked up from germline, CDR1 is MGHRA and CDR2 is YSYEKL. J lost 0 bases, V lost 7 bases, and 17 bases had no gene match.

This clonotype was seen many times. The gene calls are TRBV24-1 and TRBJ2-5; D is uncertain. The CDR3 covers 15 residues. The V and J ends lost 0 bases and 0 bases respectively, with 7 bases between them. CDR1 is KGHDR, CDR2 SFDVKD, per germline. DNA for the CDR3: TGTGCCACCAGTGATTTGCTGACCGACCAAGAGACCCAGTACTTC. Translation: CATSDLLTDQETQYF.

This rearrangement joins TRBV11-2 to TRBJ2-3; weak D call: TRBD2 (6 bases). Trimming took off 2 bases at V and 3 bases at J, with 12 bases between the two ends. The V gene's germline CDR1 is SGHAT and CDR2 FQNNGV. This CDR3 is 15 amino acids long. As DNA, the CDR3 is TGTGCCAGCAGCTTAATCCGGGAGTGGACAGATACGCAGTATTTT. Amino acid sequence: CASSLIREWTDTQYF. The variable domain in full, with the rest retrieved from reference TRBV11-2 and TRBJ2-3, is EAGVAQSPRYKIIEKRQSVAFWCNPISGHATLYWYQQILGQGPKLLIQFQNNGVVDDSQLPKDRFSAERLKGVDSTLKIQPAKLEDSAVYLCASSLIREWTDTQYFGPGTRLTVL.

The gene calls are TRBV5-5 and TRBJ2-7; 7 bases fit TRBD1. Germline CDR1 is SGHKS and CDR2 is YYEKEE (reference sequence). J was trimmed by 3 bases and V by 2 bases; bases with no gene match: 8. CDR3 length equals 15 residues. CDR3 nucleotide sequence: TGTGCCAGCAGCTTTTTTTCGGGACAGAGCTACGAGCAGTACTTC. This encodes CASSFFSGQSYEQYF.

This clonotype was picked up a small number of times. The V call is TRBV18, the J call TRBJ1-5, with TRBD1 matching 7 bases. Losses at the gene ends were 3 bases for V and 4 bases for J; bases not matched to a gene: 3. CDR1 and CDR2 (germline): KGHSH, LQKENI. This CDR3 spans 14 amino acids. This chain's CDR3 is CASSPGTANQPQHF. The CDR3 nucleotides read TGTGCCAGCTCACCCGGGACAGCTAATCAGCCCCAGCATTTT.

This clonotype was recorded a few times. This rearrangement joins TRBV20-1 to TRBJ2-7, with D perhaps matching TRBD2 (5 bases). This CDR3 comprises 15 residues. Trimming took off 5 bases at V and 1 base at J, with 18 bases between the two ends. Germline values: CDR1 DFQATT, CDR2 SNEGSKA (reference sequence). CDR3 amino acids: CSALDSDWSSYEQYF. CDR3 sequence (DNA): TGCAGTGCTCTCGATTCGGACTGGAGTTCCTACGAGCAGTACTTC.

This clonotype appeared many times. The gene calls are TRBV6-1 and TRBJ1-4; 8 bases map to TRBD1. The CDR3 sequence is 13 residues long. Germline-derived CDR1 and CDR2 are MNHNS and SASEGT. V was pared by 6 bases and J by 8 bases, with 5 bases of the junction left unmatched. The CDR3 spells CASRDRAGEKLFF. The CDR3 nucleotides are TGTGCCAGCAGGGACAGGGCGGGGGAAAAACTGTTTTTT.

This clonotype was detected many times. The chain uses TRBV27 and TRBJ2-7; 10 positions match TRBD2. The V gene's germline CDR1 is MNHEY and CDR2 SMNVEV (reference sequence). Trimming cost V 3 bases and J 5 bases; bases outside gene matches: 7. There are 15 residues in the CDR3. Here the CDR3 reads CASSFQTSGKHEQYF. CDR3 sequence (DNA): TGTGCCAGCAGTTTTCAAACTAGCGGGAAGCACGAGCAGTACTTC.

This clonotype was detected many times. The rearrangement joins TRBV12-3 or TRBV12-4 to TRBJ2-3; D not certain. V dropped 3 bases and J dropped 3 bases, with 7 bases sitting between them. This CDR3 has 13 residues. The CDR3 region is CASSFGGTDTQYF. CDR3 nucleotide sequence: TGTGCCAGCAGTTTTGGCGGAACAGATACGCAGTATTTT.

On this clonotype: A much larger clone sits a single nucleotide away, making a read error possible. This chain joins TRBV6-2 or TRBV6-3 and TRBJ2-7; a weak D match, TRBD2 (6 bases). Germline CDR1 reads MNHEY; CDR2 reads SVGEGT. The CDR3 is 14 residues long. V was trimmed by 2 bases and J by 6 bases, leaving 14 bases between them. The CDR3 is CASSYGPGAGEQYF. The DNA of the CDR3 is TGTGCCAGCAGTTACGGTCCGGGAGCGGGCGAGCAGTACTTC.

Of note for this clonotype: Possible read error: a much larger clone is one base away. This CDR3 is missing its conserved last phenylalanine or tryptophan, likely due to a read error. This chain connects TRBV29-1 to TRBJ2-5; 10 bases are a match to TRBD2. CDR3 length: 13 amino acids. V trimming: 6 bases; J trimming: 4 bases; junction bases outside the gene matches: 5. Per the germline V gene, CDR1 is SQVTM and CDR2 is ANQGSEA. The CDR3: CSVNVAGGETQYS. The DNA for the CDR3 is TGCAGCGTCAACGTAGCGGGAGGAGAGACCCAGTACTCC.

The chain couples TRBV20-1 to TRBJ2-7, with TRBD1 identical over 7 bases. J gave up 2 bases and V 4 bases, and 8 bases lay outside the gene matches. CDR3 length: 14 amino acids. CDR1 DFQATT and CDR2 SNEGSKA come from the germline V gene (reference sequence). CDR3 nucleotide sequence: TGCAGTGCTACCCACCCCGGGACAGCCTACGAGCAGTACTTC. This translates into CSATHPGTAYEQYF.

V and J are TRBV28 and TRBJ2-1, with 10 bases fitting TRBD1. With V trimmed by 6 bases and J by 4 bases, 6 bases remained unmatched. Germline CDR1 reads MDHEN; CDR2 reads SYDVKM. There are 15 residues in the CDR3. This CDR3 reads CASRLGTGAYNEQFF. The CDR3 coding sequence is TGTGCCAGCAGGCTCGGGACAGGGGCGTACAATGAGCAGTTCTTC.

The CDR3 DNA reads as TGCAGTGCTAGAGATCTCGGCAGGGGATTGCAGCCCCAGCATTTT. Translated, it gives CSARDLGRGLQPQHF. The genes are TRBV20-1 and TRBJ1-5; a weak D match, TRBD1 (6 bases). Trimming took 0 bases from V and 7 from J, leaving 16 bases between them. The CDR3 consists of 15 residues. Germline CDR1 is DFQATT and CDR2 is SNEGSKA (reference sequence).

This clonotype appeared many times. The chain has TRBV5-5 and TRBJ2-7; D remains ambiguous. The V gene lost 0 bases and the J gene lost 6 bases, with 7 bases spanning the gap. Germline values: CDR1 SGHKS, CDR2 YYEKEE (reference sequence). The CDR3 covers 12 residues. CDR3 bases: TGTGCCAGCAGCTTGGGGGTCCTCGAGCAGTACTTC. As protein: CASSLGVLEQYF.

This chain links TRBV19 with TRBJ2-2; TRBD2 agrees at 7 bases. J was trimmed by 6 bases and V by 4 bases; bases with no gene match: 8. The CDR3 has 15 residues. In germline, CDR1 is LNHDA, CDR2 SQIVND (reference sequence). CDR3 region: CASSTRLAGAGELFF. The DNA for the CDR3 is TGTGCCAGTAGTACCAGACTAGCTGGTGCCGGGGAGCTGTTTTTT.